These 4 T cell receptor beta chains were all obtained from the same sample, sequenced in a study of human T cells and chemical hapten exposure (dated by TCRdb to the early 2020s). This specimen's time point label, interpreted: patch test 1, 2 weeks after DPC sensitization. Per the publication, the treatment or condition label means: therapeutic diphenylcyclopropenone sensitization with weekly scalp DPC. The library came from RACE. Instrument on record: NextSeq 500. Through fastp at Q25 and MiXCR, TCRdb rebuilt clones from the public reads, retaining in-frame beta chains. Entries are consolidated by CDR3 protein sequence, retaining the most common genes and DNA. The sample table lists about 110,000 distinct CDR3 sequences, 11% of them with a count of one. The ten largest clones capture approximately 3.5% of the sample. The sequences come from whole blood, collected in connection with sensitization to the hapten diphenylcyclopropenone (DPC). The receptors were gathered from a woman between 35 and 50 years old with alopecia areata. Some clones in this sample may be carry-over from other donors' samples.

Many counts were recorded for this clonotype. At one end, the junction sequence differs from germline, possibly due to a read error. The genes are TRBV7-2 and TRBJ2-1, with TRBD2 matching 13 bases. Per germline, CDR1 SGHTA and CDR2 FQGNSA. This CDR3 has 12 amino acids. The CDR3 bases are TGTGCCAGCAGCCCCGGACTAGCGGGAGTTCTCTTC. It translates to CASSPGLAGVLF.

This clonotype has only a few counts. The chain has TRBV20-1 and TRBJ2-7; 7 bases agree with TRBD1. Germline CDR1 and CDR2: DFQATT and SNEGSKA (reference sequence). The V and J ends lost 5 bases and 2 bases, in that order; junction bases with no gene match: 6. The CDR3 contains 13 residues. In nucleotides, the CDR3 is TGCAGTGCTCAAGGACAGGCTGCCTACGAGCAGTACTTC. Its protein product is CSAQGQAAYEQYF.

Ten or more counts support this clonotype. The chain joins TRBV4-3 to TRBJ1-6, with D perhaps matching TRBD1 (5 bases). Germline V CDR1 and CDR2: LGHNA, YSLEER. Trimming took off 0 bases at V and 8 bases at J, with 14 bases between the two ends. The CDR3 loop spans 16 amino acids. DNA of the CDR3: TGCGCCAGCAGCCAAGATAGACCAAAGGGGTATTCACCCCTCCACTTT. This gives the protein CASSQDRPKGYSPLHF.

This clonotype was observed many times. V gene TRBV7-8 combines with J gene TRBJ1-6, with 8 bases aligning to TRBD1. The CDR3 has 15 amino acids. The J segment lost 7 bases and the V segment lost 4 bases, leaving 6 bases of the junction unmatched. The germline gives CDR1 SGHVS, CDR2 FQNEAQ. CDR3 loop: CASSSDRGSNSPLHF. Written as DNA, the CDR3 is TGTGCCAGCAGCTCAGACAGGGGATCGAATTCACCCCTCCACTTT.